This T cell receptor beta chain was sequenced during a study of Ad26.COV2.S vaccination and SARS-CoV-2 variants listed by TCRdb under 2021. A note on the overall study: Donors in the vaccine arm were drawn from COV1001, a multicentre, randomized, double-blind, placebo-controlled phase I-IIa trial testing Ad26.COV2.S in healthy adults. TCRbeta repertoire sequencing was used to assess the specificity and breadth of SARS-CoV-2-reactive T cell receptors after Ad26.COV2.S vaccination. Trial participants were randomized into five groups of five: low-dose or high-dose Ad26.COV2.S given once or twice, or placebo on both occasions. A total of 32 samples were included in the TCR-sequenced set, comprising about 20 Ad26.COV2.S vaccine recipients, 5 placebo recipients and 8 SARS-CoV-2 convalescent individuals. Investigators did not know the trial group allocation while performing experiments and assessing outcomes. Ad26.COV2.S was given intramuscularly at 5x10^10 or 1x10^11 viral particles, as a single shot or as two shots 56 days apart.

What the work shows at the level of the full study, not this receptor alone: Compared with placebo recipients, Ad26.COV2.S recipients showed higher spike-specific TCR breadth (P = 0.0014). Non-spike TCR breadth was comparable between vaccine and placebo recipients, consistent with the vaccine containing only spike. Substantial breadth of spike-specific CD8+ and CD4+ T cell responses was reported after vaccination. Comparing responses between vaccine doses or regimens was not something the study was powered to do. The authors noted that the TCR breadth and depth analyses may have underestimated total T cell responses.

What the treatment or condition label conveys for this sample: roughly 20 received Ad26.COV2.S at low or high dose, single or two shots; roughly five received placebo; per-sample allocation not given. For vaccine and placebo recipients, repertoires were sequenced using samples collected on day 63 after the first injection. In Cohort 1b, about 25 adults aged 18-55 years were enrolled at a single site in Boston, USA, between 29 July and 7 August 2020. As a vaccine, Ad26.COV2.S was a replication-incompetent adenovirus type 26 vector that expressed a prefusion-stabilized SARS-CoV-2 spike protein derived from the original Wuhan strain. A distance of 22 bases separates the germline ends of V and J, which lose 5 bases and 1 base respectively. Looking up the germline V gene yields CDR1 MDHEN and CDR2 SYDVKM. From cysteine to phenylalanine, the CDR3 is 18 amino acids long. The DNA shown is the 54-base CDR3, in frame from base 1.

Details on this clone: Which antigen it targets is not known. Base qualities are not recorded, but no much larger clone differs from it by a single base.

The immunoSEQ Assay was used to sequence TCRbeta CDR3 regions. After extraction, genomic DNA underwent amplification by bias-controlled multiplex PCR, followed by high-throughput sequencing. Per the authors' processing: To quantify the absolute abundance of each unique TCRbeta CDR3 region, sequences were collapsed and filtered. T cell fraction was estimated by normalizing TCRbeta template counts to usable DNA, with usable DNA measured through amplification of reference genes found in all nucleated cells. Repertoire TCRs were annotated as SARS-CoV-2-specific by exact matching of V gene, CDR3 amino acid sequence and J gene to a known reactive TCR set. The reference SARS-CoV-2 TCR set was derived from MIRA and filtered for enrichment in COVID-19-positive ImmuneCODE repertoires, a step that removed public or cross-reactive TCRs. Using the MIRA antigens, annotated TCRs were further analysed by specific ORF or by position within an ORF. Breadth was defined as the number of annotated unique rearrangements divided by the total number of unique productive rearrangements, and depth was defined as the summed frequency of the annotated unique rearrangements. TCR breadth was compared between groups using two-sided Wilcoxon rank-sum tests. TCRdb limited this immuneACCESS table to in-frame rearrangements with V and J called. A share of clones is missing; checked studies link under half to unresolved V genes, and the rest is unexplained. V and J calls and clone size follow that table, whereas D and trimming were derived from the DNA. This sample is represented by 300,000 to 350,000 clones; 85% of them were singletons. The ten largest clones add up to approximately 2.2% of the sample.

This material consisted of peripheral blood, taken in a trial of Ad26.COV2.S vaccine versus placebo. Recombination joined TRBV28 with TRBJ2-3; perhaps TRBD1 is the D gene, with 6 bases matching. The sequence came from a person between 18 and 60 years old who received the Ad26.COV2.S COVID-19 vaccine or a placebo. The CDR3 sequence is CASSPNSWGPAGTDTQYF. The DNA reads TGTGCCAGCAGTCCCAACTCTTGGGGGCCAGCGGGCACAGATACGCAGTATTTT.